This T cell receptor beta chain was found in a study of immune heterogeneity within non-small cell lung tumors. The sample holds many counts of this clonotype. The germline gives CDR1 SGHNT, CDR2 YENEEA. CDR3 size: 14 residues. Between the trimmed V and J ends, which lost 3 bases and 3 bases, there was a span of 12 bases. Amplifying TCR beta CDR3 involved multiplex PCR carried out with 32 V and 13 J primers. TCRdb re-derived calls from the multiplex PCR reads in MiXCR, one entry per CDR3 protein. The sample comprises approximately 20,000 distinct CDR3 sequences, about 25% of which are singletons, and about 3.5% rests with the top ten. Template material comprised bulk tumor genomic DNA at roughly 650 ng per sample. Doctors removed several biopsies from each primary tumor during surgery, keeping them far apart. Surgery that was curative in intent was performed on patients with untreated, newly diagnosed non-small cell lung cancer.

The sequencing sample was made of lung tumor tissue. J is TRBJ2-7 and V is TRBV11-3; D is undetermined. The sequence derives from a man in his forties with non-small cell lung cancer. The CDR3 is CASSFSSGGYEQYF. CDR3 bases: TGTGCCAGCAGCTTTTCGAGTGGTGGCTACGAGCAGTACTTC.